This entry features one T cell receptor (beta chain) sequence. Its specificity is not known. Method: immunoSEQ multiplex PCR; TCRdb's copy keeps in-frame clones and lacks some. The sample shows approximately 57,000 clones, 70% to 85% of them seen only once. Time point reported: week 5, during vaccination. Vaccination comprised doses that each held 300 ug of mutant IDH1 20-mer peptide, plus topical imiquimod. This specimen belongs to a study of a mutant IDH1 vaccine in newly diagnosed glioma. On the study more broadly: Patients came in for eight vaccinations, in weeks 1, 3, 5, 7, 11, 15, 19 and 23. Vaccine dosing followed radiotherapy by 4-6 weeks, or accompanied temozolomide cycles. Former treatment meant radiotherapy, temozolomide, or both; the majority had gotten both. Study-wide findings and caveats: Apparently unrelated to pseudoprogression were changes in the top peripheral T cell clonotypes.

The sample was PBMCs, taken from a glioma patient whose treatment included an IDH1 peptide vaccine. The sequence derives from a woman between 18 and 29 years old with glioma. Some clones in this sample may be carry-over from other donors' samples.

The CDR3 loop is CAISGGPGQGLNEQFF. For the CDR3, the DNA is TGTGCCATCAGTGGAGGCCCGGGACAGGGGCTCAATGAGCAGTTCTTC. The chain has TRBV10-3 and TRBJ2-1; TRBD1 agrees at 10 bases. The V gene's germline CDR1 is ENHRY and CDR2 SYGVKD. V trimming: 4 bases; J trimming: 6 bases; junction bases outside the gene matches: 9. The CDR3 is 16 residues long.